Listed below are T cell receptor beta chains from one sample, sequenced in a study of T-cell memory formation after mild COVID-19. MiXCR, run by TCRdb on the 5' RACE reads, gives a single entry per CDR3 protein. The sample gives about 110,000 distinct CDR3 sequences, 20% to 25% of which show up once; about 42% is in the top ten. The sample taken for sequencing was PBMCs or a T cell subset sorted from them (not recorded which). The receptors originated from a man between 18 and 35 years old who had mild COVID-19 (a few samples of this study predate the infection). Cell type and time point are not known. CDR3s include the opening cysteine and the closing phenylalanine or tryptophan. D genes are given only for firm matches. For some rows the clone size is stated as once, few or many, or as a class when expanded; others skip it.

TRBJ2-3	TRBV6-2/TRBV6-3	-	-	TGTGCCAGCAGCTACGGTCTGGATACGCAGTATTTT	CASSYGLDTQYF
TRBJ2-7	TRBV5-1	-	few	TGCGCCAGCAGCTTGGCCTTGGCAGGGCTTACGGGACCCTACGAGCAGTACTTC	CASSLALAGLTGPYEQYF
TRBJ2-5	TRBV7-9	-	-	TGTGCCAGCAGCTTCCTGGGGCCGGGGACGAAGGAGACCCAGTACTTC	CASSFLGPGTKETQYF
TRBJ1-1	TRBV28	-	-	TGTGCCAGCAGCCTAAGGGGTTACTACACTGAAGCTTTCTTT	CASSLRGYYTEAFF
TRBJ1-1	TRBV24-1	-	many	TGTGCCACCAGTGTATTACACAGATACACTGAAGCTTTCTTT	CATSVLHRYTEAFF
TRBJ2-2	TRBV7-8	-	few	TGTGCCAGCAGCTTAAGTTCGTCAGGGCAGAACGGGGAGCTGTTTTTT	CASSLSSSGQNGELFF
TRBJ2-2	TRBV7-6	-	-	TGTGCCAGCAGCTTAGAGTTCTATTCCCGGCCCGGGGAGCTGTTTTTT	CASSLEFYSRPGELFF
TRBJ2-3	TRBV7-9	-	few	TGTGCCAGCAGCCGGCCCCGCGATACGCAGTATTTT	CASSRPRDTQYF
TRBJ2-3	TRBV12-3/TRBV12-4	-	few	TGTGCCAGCAATGCAGGGGATTTGCCTACGCAGTATTTT	CASNAGDLPTQYF
TRBJ2-2	TRBV19	TRBD2	-	TGTGCCAGTAGTATGAGGACTAGGGGCGGGGAGCTGTTTTTT	CASSMRTRGGELFF
TRBJ2-1	TRBV5-1	TRBD2	-	TGCGCCAGCAGCAGGGGGACTAGCGGGGCTTACAATGAGCAGTTCTTC	CASSRGTSGAYNEQFF
TRBJ2-1	TRBV7-9	-	-	TGTGCCAGCAGCCAGCCGCCTAGCAATGAGCAGTTCTTC	CASSQPPSNEQFF
TRBJ1-1	TRBV2	-	-	TGTGCCAGCAGTGAGGCCCCCGGGGGGACTGAAGCTTTCTTT	CASSEAPGGTEAFF
TRBJ2-4	TRBV9	-	-	TGTGCCAGCAGCGGCGACAAAAACATTCAGTACTTC	CASSGDKNIQYF
TRBJ2-2	TRBV5-1	TRBD1	-	TGCGCCAGCAGCTTGGGGAGATCGACAGGGGGACCCATCACCGGGGAGCTGTTTTTT	CASSLGRSTGGPITGELFF
TRBJ1-1	TRBV5-6	TRBD1	few	TGTGCCAGCTCGGACAGGCTGCGGGGAGCTTTCTTT	CASSDRLRGAFF
TRBJ1-2	TRBV4-3	-	few	TGCGCCAGCAGCCAGGACCCCCAGGGAGTCTATGGCTACACCTTC	CASSQDPQGVYGYTF
TRBJ1-2	TRBV7-8	-	few	TGTGCCAGCAGCCGGAGGGACGCTAACTATGGCTACACCTTC	CASSRRDANYGYTF
TRBJ2-3	TRBV29-1	TRBD2	-	TGCAGCGTTGATGAACTAGCGGGGACTCACACAGATACGCAGTATTTT	CSVDELAGTHTDTQYF
TRBJ1-4	TRBV4-1	-	-	TGCGCCAGCAGCCAAGAGATGGGTCAACGGCCAAATGAAAAACTGTTTTTT	CASSQEMGQRPNEKLFF
TRBJ1-1	TRBV5-6	-	-	TGTGCCAGCAGCAATACAGCGAACACTGAAGCTTTCTTT	CASSNTANTEAFF
TRBJ2-1	TRBV6-1	TRBD2	-	TGTGCCAGCAGTGAAGCGCGGCTAGCGGGGGAAAGCTCCTACAATGAGCAGTTCTTC	CASSEARLAGESSYNEQFF
TRBJ1-3	TRBV10-3	-	-	TGTGCCATCAGTGAGTCGATCGGGACGCGGGACTATCTAAACACCATATATTTT	CAISESIGTRDYLNTIYF
TRBJ2-7	TRBV5-6	-	-	TGTGCCAGCACCTTGGAGGGTTCGAACTACGAGCAGTACTTC	CASTLEGSNYEQYF
TRBJ2-1	TRBV13	-	-	TGTGCCAGCAGCTTAGGAGGTGAGGAGTTCTTC	CASSLGGEEFF
TRBJ2-1	TRBV29-1	TRBD1	few	TGCAGCGTGTCCGGGACAGGGCTAGACAATGAGCAGTTCTTC	CSVSGTGLDNEQFF
TRBJ2-2	TRBV7-3	-	few	TGTGCCAGCAGCCCAGGGACGGGGGGCTCCGGGGAGCTGTTTTTT	CASSPGTGGSGELFF
TRBJ1-4	TRBV7-9	-	few	TGTGCCAGCAGAGATTCCGGGGACTATAATGAAAAACTGTTTTTT	CASRDSGDYNEKLFF
TRBJ2-5	TRBV20-1	TRBD2	many	TGCAGTGCTCCCCGGGGGGATCCAGAGACCCAGTACTTC	CSAPRGDPETQYF
TRBJ2-3	TRBV5-4	-	-	TGTGCCAGCAGCATGGGGTTTCTTGGCGGGGGCACAGATACGCAGTATTTT	CASSMGFLGGGTDTQYF
TRBJ1-2	TRBV12-3/TRBV12-4	TRBD1	few	TGTGCCAGCAGTACAGGGGGCTATGGCTACACCTTC	CASSTGGYGYTF
TRBJ2-7	TRBV6-5	-	-	TGTGCCAGCAGTTACTCGGGGGACGGGAGCTCCTACGAGCAGTACTTC	CASSYSGDGSSYEQYF
TRBJ2-7	TRBV4-1	-	-	TGCGCCAGCAGCCAAGAGGGGACCTACGAGCAGTACTTC	CASSQEGTYEQYF
TRBJ2-7	TRBV7-7	-	-	TGTGCCAGCAGCTTAGCGTTGGACGGCGAGCAGTACTTC	CASSLALDGEQYF
TRBJ2-1	TRBV27	-	-	TGTGCCAGCAGTCACGGACAGGAGCAGTTCTTC	CASSHGQEQFF
TRBJ1-3	TRBV7-2	-	-	TGTGCCAGCAGCTTAGCCCCTTACAGGGTTAGGGACTTCTCTGGAAACACCATATATTTT	CASSLAPYRVRDFSGNTIYF
TRBJ2-5	TRBV7-9	-	few	TGTGCCAGCAGCTTTATATCTGGTGAGACCCAGTACTTC	CASSFISGETQYF
TRBJ2-3	TRBV3-1	TRBD2	-	TGTGCCAGCAGCCATAACGGGGGGGCACAGCCAGATACGCAGTATTTT	CASSHNGGAQPDTQYF
TRBJ2-1	TRBV9	-	-	TGTGCCAGCAGTGTGGAGGGGGGGCCTAACAATGAGCAGTTCTTC	CASSVEGGPNNEQFF
TRBJ1-1	TRBV9	-	-	TGTGCCAGCAGCCCCTATACGGGTTTGAACACTGAAGCTTTCTTT	CASSPYTGLNTEAFF
TRBJ1-1	TRBV10-3	-	-	TGTGCCATCCAACGAGTCGCGGGGGCGAACACTGAAGCTTTCTTT	CAIQRVAGANTEAFF
TRBJ2-5	TRBV2	-	-	TGTGCCAGCAGTGAAGGATACAGGGTTTATGACGAGACCCAGTACTTC	CASSEGYRVYDETQYF
TRBJ2-5	TRBV29-1	-	few	TGCAGCGTTGAATGGGGGGGGCTATCGGAGACCCAGTACTTC	CSVEWGGLSETQYF
TRBJ1-4	TRBV7-9	TRBD1	few	TGTGCCAGCAGCTTCGGGGGGACAGGGGACGAAAAACTGTTTTTT	CASSFGGTGDEKLFF
TRBJ1-6	TRBV12-3/TRBV12-4	-	-	TGTGCCAGCAGTCCCCGGGACCGGGAGAAGTCACCCCTCCACTTT	CASSPRDREKSPLHF
TRBJ2-7	TRBV6-2/TRBV6-3	-	few	TGTGCCAGCAGTTTCCCCTCCGCCTACGAGCAGTACTTC	CASSFPSAYEQYF
TRBJ2-3	TRBV12-3/TRBV12-4	TRBD2	-	TGTGCCAGCAGTGGGACTAGCACTAGCACAGATACGCAGTATTTT	CASSGTSTSTDTQYF
TRBJ1-1	TRBV7-9	-	many	TGTGCCAGCAGACAGGGGAACACTGAAGCTTTCTTT	CASRQGNTEAFF
TRBJ2-3	TRBV7-2	TRBD2	-	TGTGCCAGCAGCCCCAGAGGTATCTTTAGCGGGGGAACAGATACGCAGTATTTT	CASSPRGIFSGGTDTQYF
TRBJ2-1	TRBV15	TRBD2	few	TGTGCCACCAGCAGAGATGTGTGGGGGGGCTCCTACAATGAGCAGTTCTTC	CATSRDVWGGSYNEQFF
TRBJ2-1	TRBV7-3	-	-	TGTGCCAGCAGCTCCCCGGCCGACAATGAGCAGTTCTTC	CASSSPADNEQFF
TRBJ2-3	TRBV7-9	-	few	TGTGCCAGCAGCGTCACAGGGATTAGCACAGATACGCAGTATTTT	CASSVTGISTDTQYF
TRBJ2-3	TRBV9	TRBD1	-	TGTGCCAGCAGCGATACTCGGACAGGCCTCGGGGATACGCAGTATTTT	CASSDTRTGLGDTQYF
TRBJ2-3	TRBV4-2	TRBD2	-	TGTGCCAGCAGCCCCGCGGGGGGTTACACCACAGATACGCAGTATTTT	CASSPAGGYTTDTQYF
TRBJ2-6	TRBV20-1	-	-	TGCAGTGCCAGCCGAACAGGTATCTCTGGGGCCAACGTCCTGACTTTC	CSASRTGISGANVLTF
TRBJ2-7	TRBV7-8	TRBD1	few	TGTGCCAGCAGTGGACAGGGTTTATACGAGCAGTACTTC	CASSGQGLYEQYF
TRBJ2-3	TRBV29-1	-	-	TGCAGCGTTGAAAGGACCGTAGCCCCAGATACGCAGTATTTT	CSVERTVAPDTQYF
TRBJ2-7	TRBV7-9	-	-	TGTGCCAGCAGTAGCCCGGACAGTGCCGTCGGTGAGCAGTACTTC	CASSSPDSAVGEQYF
TRBJ2-5	TRBV3-1	-	-	TGTGCCAGCAGCCAAGCTGGGTTAGGCCCAGAGACCCAGTACTTC	CASSQAGLGPETQYF